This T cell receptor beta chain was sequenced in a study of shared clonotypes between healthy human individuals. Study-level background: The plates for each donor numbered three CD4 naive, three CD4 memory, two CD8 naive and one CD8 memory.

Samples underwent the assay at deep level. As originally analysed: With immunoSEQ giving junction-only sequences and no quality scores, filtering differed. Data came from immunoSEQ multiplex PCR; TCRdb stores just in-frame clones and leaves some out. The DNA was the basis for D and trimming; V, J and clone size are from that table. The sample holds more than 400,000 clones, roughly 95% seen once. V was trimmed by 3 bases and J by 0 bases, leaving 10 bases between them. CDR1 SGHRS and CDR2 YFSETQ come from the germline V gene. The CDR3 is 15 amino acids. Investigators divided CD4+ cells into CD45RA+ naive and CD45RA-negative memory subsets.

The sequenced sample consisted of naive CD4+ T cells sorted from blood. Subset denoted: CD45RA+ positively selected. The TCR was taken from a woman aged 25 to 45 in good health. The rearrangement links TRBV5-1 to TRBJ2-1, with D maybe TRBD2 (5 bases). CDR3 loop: CASSSSWSSYNEQFF. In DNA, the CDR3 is TGCGCCAGCAGCTCTAGCTGGAGCTCCTACAATGAGCAGTTCTTC.